This TCR beta chain came from a study of long-term antiretroviral therapy in people with HIV. Turning to the study itself: The earliest samples predate the 2015 immediate-ART recommendation by about a decade. Study results and caveats: Transplant donor controls retained higher diversity, though diversity increased after ART. Blood sampling spanned 2004 to 2017, possibly under older ART regimens.

The CDR3 sequence is 14 residues long. Losses at the gene ends were 2 bases for V and 2 bases for J; bases not matched to a gene: 4. The germline gives CDR1 SGDLS, CDR2 YYNGEE. The assay, immunoSEQ v3.0, was run at survey level. Assay used: immunoSEQ multiplex PCR; TCRdb lists only in-frame clones, some missing. The repertoire holds 29,000 or so clones, with about 96% as singletons. Participants living with HIV all received treatment in the United States. Worth noting for this clone: Antigen unknown. Other DNA sequences in this sample translate to the same CDR3.

The chain recombines TRBV9 with TRBJ2-7; TRBD1 matches 7 bases. The input for sequencing was unsorted PBMCs, taken 5.3 years after starting antiretroviral therapy. This TCR came from a man aged 30-40 years with HIV. The CDR3 loop reads CASSVQGVPYEQYF. CDR3 nucleotides: TGTGCCAGCAGCGTCCAGGGGGTTCCCTACGAGCAGTACTTC. Filled out from reference TRBV9 and TRBJ2-7, the complete variable domain reads DSGVTQTPKHLITATGQRVTLRCSPRSGDLSVYWYQQSLDQGLQFLIQYYNGEERAKGNILERFSAQQFPDLHSELNLSSLELGDSALYFCASSVQGVPYEQYFGPGTRLTVT.